This entry concerns a single T cell receptor beta chain. No antigen is known for it. Other DNA sequences in this specimen translate into the identical CDR3. This entry comes from a study of siplizumab effects on memory and regulatory T cells. The germline CDR1 and CDR2 sequences are MNHNS and SASEGT. The CDR3 is 12 amino acids. Trimming stripped 2 bases from V and 2 bases from J, with 3 bases between. Study-level findings and limits: In unstimulated cells, naive T cells appeared more diverse than memory T cells and seemed major alloresponse contributors.

Clones were sequenced by immunoSEQ multiplex PCR, and TCRdb holds only the in-frame ones, with some missing. The sample carries more than 90,000 clones, 92% recorded once. This rearrangement joins TRBV6-1 to TRBJ1-2; no firm D call. The specimen sequenced was non-Treg CD4+ T cells sorted from blood. The sequence derives from a human donor in good health. The CDR3 loop is CASSERNYGYTF. CDR3 nucleotide sequence: TGTGCCAGCAGTGAACGGAACTATGGCTACACCTTC.